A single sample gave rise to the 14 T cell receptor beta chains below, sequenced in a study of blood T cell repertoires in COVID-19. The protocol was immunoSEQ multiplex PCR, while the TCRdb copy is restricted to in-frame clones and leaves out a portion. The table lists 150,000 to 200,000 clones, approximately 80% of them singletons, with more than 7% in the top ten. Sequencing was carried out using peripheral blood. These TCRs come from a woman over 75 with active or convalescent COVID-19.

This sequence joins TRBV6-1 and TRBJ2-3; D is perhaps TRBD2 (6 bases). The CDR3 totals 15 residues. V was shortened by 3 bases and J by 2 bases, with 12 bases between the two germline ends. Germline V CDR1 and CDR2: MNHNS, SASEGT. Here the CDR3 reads CASSELREFTDTQYF. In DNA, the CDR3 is TGTGCCAGCAGTGAGCTACGGGAGTTCACAGATACGCAGTATTTT.

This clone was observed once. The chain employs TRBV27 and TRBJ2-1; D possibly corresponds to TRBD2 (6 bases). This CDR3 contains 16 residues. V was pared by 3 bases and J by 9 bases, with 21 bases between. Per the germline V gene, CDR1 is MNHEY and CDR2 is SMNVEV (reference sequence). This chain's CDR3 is CASSLLGSVMGGEQFF. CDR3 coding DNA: TGTGCCAGCAGTTTGTTGGGCTCTGTAATGGGAGGTGAGCAGTTCTTC.

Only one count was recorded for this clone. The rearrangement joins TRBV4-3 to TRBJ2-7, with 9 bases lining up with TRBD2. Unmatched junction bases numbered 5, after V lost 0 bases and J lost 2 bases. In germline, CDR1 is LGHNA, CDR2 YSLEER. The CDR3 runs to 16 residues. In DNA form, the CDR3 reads TGCGCCAGCAGCCAAGAGATCCTAGCGGGGACCTACGAGCAGTACTTC. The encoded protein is CASSQEILAGTYEQYF.

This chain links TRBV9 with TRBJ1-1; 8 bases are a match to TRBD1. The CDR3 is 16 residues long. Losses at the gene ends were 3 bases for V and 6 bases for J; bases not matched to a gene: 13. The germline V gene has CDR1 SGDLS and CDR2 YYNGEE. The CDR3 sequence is CASSANQNRGEPEAFF. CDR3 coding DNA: TGTGCCAGCAGCGCTAACCAAAACAGGGGGGAGCCTGAAGCTTTCTTT.

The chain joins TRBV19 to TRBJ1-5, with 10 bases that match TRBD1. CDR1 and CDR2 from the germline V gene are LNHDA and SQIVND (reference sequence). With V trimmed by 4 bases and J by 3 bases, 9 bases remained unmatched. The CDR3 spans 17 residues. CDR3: CASSTSGTGVTNQPQHF. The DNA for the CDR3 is TGTGCCAGTAGTACCTCCGGGACAGGGGTTACCAATCAGCCCCAGCATTTT.

CDR3 bases: TGTGCCAGTAGTCCCCAGGACAGGTACGAGCAGTACTTC. Protein sequence: CASSPQDRYEQYF. The chain couples TRBV19 to TRBJ2-7, with 7 positions matching TRBD1. The CDR3 is 13 amino acids. Trimming removed 5 bases from V and 4 bases from J; junction bases left unmatched: 5. CDR1 LNHDA and CDR2 SQIVND come from the germline V gene (reference sequence). The whole variable domain, remainder taken from reference TRBV19 and TRBJ2-7, is DGGITQSPKYLFRKEGQNVTLSCEQNLNHDAMYWYRQDPGQGLRLIYYSQIVNDFQKGDIAEGYSVSREKKESFPLTVTSAQKNPTAFYLCASSPQDRYEQYFGPGTRLTVT.

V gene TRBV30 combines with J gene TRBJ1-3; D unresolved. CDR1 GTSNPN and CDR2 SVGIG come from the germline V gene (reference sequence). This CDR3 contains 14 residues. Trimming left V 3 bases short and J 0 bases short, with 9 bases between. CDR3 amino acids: CAWRQASSGNTIYF. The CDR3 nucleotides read TGTGCCTGGAGGCAGGCCAGCTCTGGAAACACCATATATTTT.

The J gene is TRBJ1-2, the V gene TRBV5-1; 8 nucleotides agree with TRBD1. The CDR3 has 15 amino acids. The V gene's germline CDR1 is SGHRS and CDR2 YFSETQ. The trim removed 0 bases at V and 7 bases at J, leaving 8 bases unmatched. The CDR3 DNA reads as TGCGCCAGCAGCTTGGCCGCAGGGGGCACTCGTGGCTACACCTTC. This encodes CASSLAAGGTRGYTF.

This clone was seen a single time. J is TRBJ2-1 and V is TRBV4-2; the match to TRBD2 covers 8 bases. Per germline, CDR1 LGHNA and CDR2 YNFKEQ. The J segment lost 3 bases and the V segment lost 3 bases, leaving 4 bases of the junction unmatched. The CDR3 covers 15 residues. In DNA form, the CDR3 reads TGTGCCAGCAGCCAGAGCGGGGGTTTCTACAATGAGCAGTTCTTC. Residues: CASSQSGGFYNEQFF.

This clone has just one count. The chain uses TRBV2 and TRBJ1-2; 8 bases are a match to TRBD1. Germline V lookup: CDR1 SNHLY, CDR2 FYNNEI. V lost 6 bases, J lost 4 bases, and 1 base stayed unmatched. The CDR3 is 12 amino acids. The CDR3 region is CASRTGVYGYTF. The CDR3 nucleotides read TGTGCCAGCAGGACAGGGGTCTATGGCTACACCTTC. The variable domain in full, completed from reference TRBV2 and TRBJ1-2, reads EPEVTQTPSHQVTQMGQEVILRCVPISNHLYFYWYRQILGQKVEFLVSFYNNEISEKSEIFDDQFSVERPDGSNFTLKIRSTKLEDSAMYFCASRTGVYGYTFGSGTRLTVV.

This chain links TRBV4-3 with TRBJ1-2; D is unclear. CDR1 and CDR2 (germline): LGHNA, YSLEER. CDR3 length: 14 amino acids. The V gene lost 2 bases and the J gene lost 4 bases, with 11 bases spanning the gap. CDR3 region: CASSQSVTSYGYTF. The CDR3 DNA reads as TGCGCCAGCAGCCAATCAGTTACCTCCTATGGCTACACCTTC.

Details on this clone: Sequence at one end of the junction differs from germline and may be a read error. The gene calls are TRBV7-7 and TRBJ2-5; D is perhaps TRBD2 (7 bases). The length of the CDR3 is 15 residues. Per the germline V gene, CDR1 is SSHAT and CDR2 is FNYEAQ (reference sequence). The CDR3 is CASSLRGGLVETQYF. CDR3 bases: TGTGCTAGCAGCTTAAGGGGGGGCCTTGTCGAGACCCAGTACTTC.

The CDR3 sequence is CASSEGGHYGYTF. CDR3 nucleotide sequence: TGTGCCAGCAGTGAAGGTGGGCACTATGGCTACACCTTC. The chain is built from TRBV6-1 and TRBJ1-2; D uncertain. The germline V gene encodes CDR1 MNHNS and CDR2 SASEGT. The V end was cut by 1 base, the J end by 3 bases, with 6 bases between. The CDR3 extends over 13 amino acids.

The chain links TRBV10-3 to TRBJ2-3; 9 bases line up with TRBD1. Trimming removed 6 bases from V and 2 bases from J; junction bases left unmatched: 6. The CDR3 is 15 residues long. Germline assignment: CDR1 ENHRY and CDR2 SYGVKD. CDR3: CAISPDRGNTDTQYF. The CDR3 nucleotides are TGTGCCATCAGCCCGGACAGGGGCAACACAGATACGCAGTATTTT.